This T cell receptor (beta chain) was recorded in a study of beta chain features in type 1 diabetes (dated by TCRdb to 2017 to 2018). The study in broad terms: Mean age, gender distribution, total cell number and subset yield were not different between patients and healthy donors. A total of some 100,000,000 sorted cells were examined across all samples, and a strong correlation was observed between cell number per subset and RNA yield. In the study, recently diagnosed type 1 diabetes patients and matched healthy donors were compared on the TCRB repertoires of their sorted circulating CD4+ T cell subsets. Whereas all 30 or so donors provided naive and central memory subsets, regulatory and stem cell-like memory subsets were isolated from just 8 patients and roughly 8 healthy donors.

Each donor gave one peripheral blood draw, approximately 120 mL on average, collected into heparinised tubes. A BD FACSAria II was used to sort naive, central memory, regulatory and stem cell-like memory CD4+ T cells with a panel that included CD45RO, CCR7, CD25, CD127, CD95 and CD27. Purity was above 95% for every sorted population. PBMCs were separated immediately by Lymphoprep density gradient centrifugation and were stained directly, without being cultured. So that batch effects would be minimized, each experiment stained and sorted samples in pairs, pairing one healthy donor with one patient. The entire amount of isolated RNA was reverse transcribed using the High Capacity cDNA Reverse Transcription Kit, so the sequenced TCRB transcripts were expressed ones. Deep immunoSEQ sequencing was performed on naive, central memory and regulatory T cell samples, with an average of about 3.57 million total reads per sample. Sorted cells were lysed in RLT buffer and RNA was extracted with DNase-treated RNeasy Micro or Mini kits, depending on cell number. Each cell subset was processed on its own to prevent cross-contamination, while patient and healthy donor samples were processed together. Using the immunoSEQ multiplex PCR, TCRB sequences were amplified from cDNA into 87-bp fragments spanning the CDR3 region. Amplicons were sequenced on the Illumina HiSeq platform. In the authors' own workflow: PCR bias was computationally corrected using synthetic template baselines, reads within Hamming distance 2 were collapsed, and singletons that could not be merged were discarded. By aligning reads against IMGT, V, D and J genes, CDR3 length, and insertions or deletions at six rearrangement sites were assigned. Clonotype counts were normalized to sorted cell number within each subset before computing true diversity and Gini coefficients with the tcR R package. The overlap coefficient, calculated on TCRB nucleotide sequences, was used to quantify repertoire sharing. As a proxy for the pre-selection repertoire, out-of-frame TCRB sequences from naive cells were analyzed. The immuneACCESS repertoire file appears here via TCRdb, limited to in-frame rearrangements. These files lack a portion of the clones; in checked studies, under half of the deficit traces to unresolved V genes, and the cause of the others is not known. V and J calls and clone size are those listed in that table; D and trimming were worked out from the DNA. The sample records approximately 730,000 clones, around an eighth of which are singletons. The top ten hold less than 0.025% of the sample.

Its CDR3 holds 12 amino acids, cysteine through phenylalanine. Kept here is only the CDR3 DNA, which spans 36 bases and is read in frame from base 1. V was cut back by 4 bases and J by 7 bases, leaving a gap of 11 bases between them. From a lookup of the germline V gene (reference sequence), CDR1 and CDR2 are SGHNT and YYREEE. This clone has a handful of counts. The antigen it recognizes is unknown. Base qualities are not provided; no much larger clone lies one nucleotide away. What the study reported, not specific to this receptor: HLA sub-analyses involved small numbers of individuals, so any influence of HLA type on TCRB rearrangement remained unresolved. Shorter templates might be favored by PCR, yet because patient and control samples were amplified and corrected together, any such skew would affect both groups equally. Patients with type 1 diabetes made fewer insertions and deleted more nucleotides at VDJ recombination sites, implying thymic rearrangement abnormalities. Naive, central memory and regulatory TCRB repertoires appeared more similar among patients than among healthy donors. Type 1 diabetes patients showed a moderate but significant shortening of TCRB CDR3 length in all four CD4+ subsets. Because cDNA was sequenced instead of genomic DNA, highly expressing activated cells could be over-represented, though the groups showed no difference in activation or CD3 levels.

The receptor's source is a man aged 18 to 30 with type 1 diabetes. Recombination linked TRBV5-4 to TRBJ1-1, with the D gene call left open. The source material was naive CD4+ T cells from blood. Taken with the paper, the label for cell subset or site translates to: true naive CD4+ T cells. The CDR3 region reads CASSPWWGEAFF. The bases are TGTGCCAGCAGCCCCTGGTGGGGTGAAGCTTTCTTT.